The 21 T cell receptor beta chains below all came from one sample that was sequenced in a study of shared clonotypes between healthy human individuals. Data came from immunoSEQ multiplex PCR; TCRdb stores just in-frame clones and leaves some out. The sample holds under 2.5 million clones; about 90% are singletons and the top ten take 0.37%. The sample consisted of naive CD4+ T cells from PBMCs. As to subset: CD45RA+ positively selected. Receptor source: a man between 18 and 35 years old in good health. Some clones in this sample may be carry-over from other donors' samples.

This chain uses TRBV25-1 with TRBJ2-7; 7 bases are a match to TRBD1. Germline loops: CDR1 MGHDK, CDR2 SYGVNS. The CDR3 has 15 residues. J lost 3 bases, V lost 3 bases, and 8 bases had no gene match. The CDR3 reads CASSDLRDRLYEQYF. The CDR3 region has the DNA TGTGCCAGCAGTGACCTAAGGGACAGACTCTACGAGCAGTACTTC.

This chain links TRBV5-1 with TRBJ2-5; 9 positions agree with TRBD1. There are 16 residues in the CDR3. V lost 5 bases, J lost 5 bases, and 13 bases stayed unmatched. Germline V gene sequence: CDR1 SGHRS, CDR2 YFSETQ. CDR3 sequence reads: CASRRTQQGAVETQYF. In DNA, the CDR3 is TGCGCCAGCAGGCGGACCCAACAGGGGGCGGTGGAGACCCAGTACTTC.

The chain recombines TRBV11-3 with TRBJ2-3; 11 nucleotides line up with TRBD2. The CDR3 runs 16 residues. V shed 5 bases, J shed 0 bases, and the junction held 4 bases outside the gene matches. Per germline, CDR1 SGHNT and CDR2 YENEEA. CDR3 in amino acids: CASSIGTSGSTDTQYF. In nucleotides, the CDR3 is TGTGCCAGCAGCATCGGGACTAGCGGAAGCACAGATACGCAGTATTTT. The full variable domain, completed using reference TRBV11-3 and TRBJ2-3, is EAGVVQSPRYKIIEKKQPVAFWCNPISGHNTLYWYLQNLGQGPELLIRYENEEAVDDSQLPKDRFSAERLKGVDSTLKIQPAELGDSAVYLCASSIGTSGSTDTQYFGPGTRLTVL.

The V and J genes are TRBV6-1 and TRBJ1-2, with 7 bases matching TRBD1. The CDR3 has 16 residues. V trimming: 4 bases; J trimming: 6 bases; junction bases outside the gene matches: 14. CDR1 and CDR2 (germline): MNHNS, SASEGT. Here the CDR3 DNA reads TGTGCCAGCAGTGTGGCGAACCCGGGACAGAATCATGGCTACACCTTC. This codes for CASSVANPGQNHGYTF.

Details on this clone: Other DNA sequences in this specimen translate into the identical CDR3. The chain has TRBV15 and TRBJ2-7, with unresolved D. This CDR3 has 12 residues. From germline, CDR1 is LNHNV and CDR2 YYDKDF (reference sequence). V was pared by 2 bases and J by 2 bases, with 4 bases between. The CDR3 reads CATSRTAYEQYF. For the CDR3, the DNA is TGTGCCACCAGCAGAACGGCCTACGAGCAGTACTTC.

This rearrangement joins TRBV2 to TRBJ1-3; 8 positions match TRBD1. Germline assignment: CDR1 SNHLY and CDR2 FYNNEI. The length of the CDR3 is 13 residues. The V and J ends lost 10 bases and 0 bases, in that order; junction bases with no gene match: 2. CDR3 coding DNA: TGTGCCACCGGGACAGGCTCTGGAAACACCATATATTTT. It encodes CATGTGSGNTIYF.

V usage is TRBV7-8 and J usage is TRBJ2-5; D possibly corresponds to TRBD2 (5 bases). This CDR3 comprises 13 residues. The germline gives CDR1 SGHVS, CDR2 FQNEAQ. V was clipped by 2 bases and J by 4 bases, with 8 bases between them. CDR3 sequence reads: CASSLPAGETQYF. The CDR3 nucleotides are TGTGCCAGCAGCTTACCCGCGGGAGAGACCCAGTACTTC.

V gene TRBV4-2 combines with J gene TRBJ1-2; D may be TRBD1 (6 bases). The V end was cut by 0 bases, the J end by 4 bases, with 12 bases between. In germline, CDR1 is LGHNA, CDR2 YNFKEQ. CDR3 length: 15 amino acids. Here the CDR3 reads CASSQEWTEVYGYTF. In nucleotides, the CDR3 is TGTGCCAGCAGCCAAGAATGGACAGAAGTCTATGGCTACACCTTC.

The rearrangement links TRBV28 to TRBJ1-4; D not certain. The CDR3 extends over 16 amino acids. The ends were cut back, 1 base at V and 8 bases at J, with 17 bases in the middle. Germline V gene data show CDR1 as MDHEN and CDR2 as SYDVKM. The CDR3 is CASSLLRVRAREKLFF. In DNA, the CDR3 is TGTGCCAGCAGTTTATTAAGGGTACGAGCGAGGGAAAAACTGTTTTTT.

Of note for this clone: The same CDR3 arises from other DNA sequences in this sample as well. The chain recombines TRBV5-1 with TRBJ2-7, with 11 bases aligning to TRBD2. This CDR3 has 15 amino acids. The trim removed 5 bases at V and 4 bases at J, leaving 8 bases unmatched. Germline V gene lookup returns CDR1 SGHRS and CDR2 YFSETQ. CDR3 in DNA: TGCGCCAGCAGTTACGGAACTAGCGGGAGTTACGAGCAGTACTTC. The encoded protein is CASSYGTSGSYEQYF. Supplemented by reference TRBV5-1 and TRBJ2-7, the full variable domain reads KAGVTQTPRYLIKTRGQQVTLSCSPISGHRSVSWYQQTPGQGLQFLFEYFSETQRNKGNFPGRFSGRQFSNSRSEMNVSTLELGDSALYLCASSYGTSGSYEQYFGPGTRLTVT.

V is TRBV6-1 and J is TRBJ2-3; 7 nucleotides agree with TRBD1. CDR3 length: 15 residues. Germline V CDR1 and CDR2: MNHNS, SASEGT. The ends lost 5 bases at V and 0 bases at J; junction bases unmatched: 5. The CDR3 DNA reads as TGTGCCAGCAGTCCGGACAGGAGGAGCACAGATACGCAGTATTTT. Its translation: CASSPDRRSTDTQYF.

The sample holds one count of this clone. The rearrangement joins TRBV5-1 to TRBJ1-6; TRBD1 aligns across 8 bases. V shed 4 bases, J shed 9 bases, and the junction held 6 bases outside the gene matches. The CDR3 extends over 14 amino acids. The germline CDR1 and CDR2 sequences are SGHRS and YFSETQ. The CDR3 nucleotides read TGCGCCAGCAGCGGGATCACAGGGGGTTCACCCCTCCACTTT. This gives the protein CASSGITGGSPLHF.

The chain is built from TRBV4-2 and TRBJ2-2; D gene uncertain. Germline V CDR1 and CDR2: LGHNA, YNFKEQ. V was trimmed by 4 bases and J by 0 bases, leaving 12 bases between them. The CDR3 extends over 16 amino acids. The CDR3 coding sequence is TGTGCCAGCAGCCGGGATGCGGCCGCGAACACCGGGGAGCTGTTTTTT. It is translated as CASSRDAAANTGELFF.

The rearrangement joins TRBV6-6 to TRBJ2-1; 8 nucleotides line up with TRBD2. Germline lookup yields CDR1 MNHNY and CDR2 SVGAGI (reference sequence). V dropped 7 bases and J dropped 6; count of bases not matched to a gene: 8. The length of the CDR3 is 14 residues. The CDR3 spells CASTPSGRLNEQFF. The CDR3, as DNA: TGTGCCAGCACCCCTAGCGGGCGACTCAATGAGCAGTTCTTC.

This clone was picked up a small number of times. Other DNA sequences within the sample encode an identical CDR3. The V call is TRBV30, the J call TRBJ1-1; D gene unclear. V dropped 3 bases and J dropped 0 bases, with 5 bases sitting between them. CDR3 length: 12 residues. CDR1 GTSNPN and CDR2 SVGIG come from the germline V gene (reference sequence). The CDR3 sequence: CAWSTMNTEAFF. The CDR3 DNA reads TGTGCCTGGAGCACGATGAACACTGAAGCTTTCTTT.

Worth noting for this clone: The sample contains more than one DNA sequence encoding this CDR3. The rearrangement uses TRBV5-1 and TRBJ1-4; 9 positions agree with TRBD1. The germline CDR1 and CDR2 sequences are SGHRS and YFSETQ. With V trimmed by 0 bases and J by 8 bases, 5 bases remained unmatched. This CDR3 is built from 15 residues. CDR3 protein: CASSLEGQGGEKLFF. CDR3 bases: TGCGCCAGCAGCTTGGAGGGACAGGGAGGGGAAAAACTGTTTTTT.

The J gene is TRBJ1-2, the V gene TRBV5-5; D not resolved. This CDR3 spans 14 amino acids. CDR1 SGHKS and CDR2 YYEKEE come from the germline V gene (reference sequence). Trimming left V 3 bases short and J 8 bases short, with 17 bases between. The CDR3 loop is CASSWSRALVGYTF. The CDR3 nucleotides read TGTGCCAGCAGCTGGAGCCGGGCACTTGTGGGCTACACCTTC.

The chain has TRBV12-1 and TRBJ1-2; TRBD1 reflects the table's D call only, with no check against the DNA. TRBV12-1 is given as a pseudogene. The CDR3 is 16 amino acids. CDR3 DNA sequence: TGTGCCAACAACCTATTTGGGGGACAGGGGGTATGGGGCTACACCTTC. Translated, it gives CANNLFGGQGVWGYTF.

This chain connects TRBV18 to TRBJ1-2; possibly TRBD1 for D (5 bases). CDR1 and CDR2 (germline): KGHSH, LQKENI. Trimming removed 2 bases from V and 5 bases from J, with 21 bases in between. The length of the CDR3 is 17 residues. The CDR3 is CASSPGRGQGGGYGYTF. CDR3 coding DNA: TGTGCCAGCTCACCAGGTCGTGGCCAGGGCGGTGGTTATGGCTACACCTTC.

This chain uses TRBV7-9 with TRBJ2-1; D remains unclear. CDR1 SEHNR and CDR2 FQNEAQ come from the germline V gene (reference sequence). The CDR3 length is 13 residues. Trimming removed 1 base at V and 6 bases at J, with 7 bases between. The CDR3 here is CASSLVEGNEQFF. DNA of the CDR3: TGTGCCAGCAGCTTAGTGGAAGGCAATGAGCAGTTCTTC.

J is TRBJ2-1 and V is TRBV28; D possibly corresponds to TRBD2 (6 bases). The CDR3 has 15 amino acids. Trimming removed 6 bases from V and 7 bases from J, with 19 bases in between. Germline lookup yields CDR1 MDHEN and CDR2 SYDVKM. The CDR3 nucleotides are TGTGCCAGCAGCCCTTTACTAGGAGGGAGGAATGAGCAGTTCTTC. It translates to CASSPLLGGRNEQFF.